This is a list of T cell receptor beta chains from one sample in a study of T cells in Graves' hyperthyroidism and ophthalmopathy. Using its own MiXCR run on the multiplex PCR reads, TCRdb lists one record per CDR3 protein. The data contain hundreds of thousands of distinct CDR3 sequences, 15% to 20% of them seen just once; the ten biggest clones take up 3.8%. Sequenced material: blood. The receptors originated from a young woman with Graves' hyperthyroidism. The CDR3 runs from the conserved cysteine through the conserved F or W. The D gene is left open where the match is weak. Some rows have no size entry. The others give once, few or many, or a class for an expanded clone.

j_call: TRBJ2-7; clone_size: .; v_call: TRBV5-1; d_call: .; cdr3_aa: CASSLGTQDEQYF; cdr3_nt: TGCGCCAGTTCGCTCGGGACCCAAGACGAGCAGTACTTC
j_call: TRBJ2-2; clone_size: many; v_call: TRBV7-9; d_call: TRBD2; cdr3_aa: CASSLDSGGPTGELFF; cdr3_nt: TGTGCCAGCAGCTTAGATTCGGGAGGCCCCACCGGGGAGCTGTTTTTT
j_call: TRBJ1-2; clone_size: few; v_call: TRBV9; d_call: TRBD1; cdr3_aa: CASSEGSFQGDYGYTF; cdr3_nt: TGTGCCAGCAGCGAGGGCTCCTTTCAGGGGGACTATGGCTACACCTTC
j_call: TRBJ2-2; clone_size: .; v_call: TRBV4-2; d_call: .; cdr3_aa: CASSQGLLSRELFF; cdr3_nt: TGTGCCAGCAGCCAAGGACTGTTATCTCGGGAGCTGTTTTTT
j_call: TRBJ2-5; clone_size: many; v_call: TRBV20-1; d_call: .; cdr3_aa: CSASPGVQAQYF; cdr3_nt: TGCAGTGCTAGTCCCGGGGTGCAGGCCCAGTACTTC
j_call: TRBJ1-3; clone_size: .; v_call: TRBV6-2/TRBV6-3; d_call: .; cdr3_aa: CASSYRVSSGNTIYF; cdr3_nt: TGTGCCAGCAGTTACAGAGTCAGCTCTGGAAACACCATATATTTT
j_call: TRBJ2-7; clone_size: .; v_call: TRBV11-2; d_call: TRBD2; cdr3_aa: CAGSLGLAYEQYF; cdr3_nt: TGTGCCGGCAGCTTAGGACTAGCTTACGAGCAGTACTTC
j_call: TRBJ2-1; clone_size: many; v_call: TRBV20-1; d_call: .; cdr3_aa: CSARVGSVSSYNEQFF; cdr3_nt: TGCAGTGCTAGAGTGGGAAGCGTTAGCTCCTACAATGAGCAGTTCTTC
j_call: TRBJ2-7; clone_size: .; v_call: TRBV10-3; d_call: TRBD2; cdr3_aa: CAISGLSAGTSGSTYEQYF; cdr3_nt: TGTGCCATCAGTGGTCTTTCGGCCGGGACTAGCGGGAGTACCTACGAGCAGTACTTC
j_call: TRBJ2-1; clone_size: many; v_call: TRBV2; d_call: TRBD2; cdr3_aa: CASTEEAGGPVEQFF; cdr3_nt: TGTGCCAGCACCGAAGAAGCGGGAGGGCCGGTTGAGCAGTTCTTC
j_call: TRBJ1-2; clone_size: many; v_call: TRBV2; d_call: TRBD1; cdr3_aa: CASRAQGANYGYTF; cdr3_nt: TGTGCCAGCAGAGCACAGGGGGCAAACTATGGCTACACCTTC
j_call: TRBJ1-5; clone_size: many; v_call: TRBV2; d_call: .; cdr3_aa: CASSRTPTAANQPQHF; cdr3_nt: TGTGCCAGCAGTCGGACACCTACCGCAGCCAATCAGCCCCAGCATTTT
j_call: TRBJ2-3; clone_size: many; v_call: TRBV5-1; d_call: .; cdr3_aa: CASRGGKNKAAGDTQYF; cdr3_nt: TGCGCCAGCAGAGGGGGTAAAAATAAGGCGGCGGGGGATACGCAGTATTTT
j_call: TRBJ2-6; clone_size: many; v_call: TRBV28; d_call: TRBD1; cdr3_aa: CATQGATGANVLTF; cdr3_nt: TGTGCCACTCAGGGGGCAACTGGGGCCAACGTCCTGACTTTC
j_call: TRBJ1-1; clone_size: many; v_call: TRBV5-6; d_call: .; cdr3_aa: CASSFPENTEAFF; cdr3_nt: TGTGCCAGCAGCTTTCCAGAGAACACTGAAGCTTTCTTT
j_call: TRBJ1-5; clone_size: few; v_call: TRBV19; d_call: .; cdr3_aa: CASSTGFVANQPQHF; cdr3_nt: TGTGCCAGTAGCACAGGTTTTGTTGCCAATCAGCCCCAGCATTTT
j_call: TRBJ1-2; clone_size: many; v_call: TRBV6-1; d_call: .; cdr3_aa: CASSEARGRGGYTF; cdr3_nt: TGTGCCAGCAGTGAAGCAAGAGGGCGTGGGGGCTACACCTTC
j_call: TRBJ2-2; clone_size: .; v_call: TRBV14; d_call: .; cdr3_aa: CASSPRGLAGTGELFF; cdr3_nt: TGTGCCAGCAGCCCTAGAGGTCTAGCCGGGACCGGGGAGCTGTTTTTT
j_call: TRBJ2-7; clone_size: .; v_call: TRBV5-1; d_call: .; cdr3_aa: CASSLGGHAYEQYF; cdr3_nt: TGCGCCAGCAGCTTGGGGGGACATGCCTACGAGCAGTACTTC
j_call: TRBJ2-7; clone_size: few; v_call: TRBV4-3; d_call: .; cdr3_aa: CASSRSLGSYEQYF; cdr3_nt: TGCGCCAGCAGCCGTTCCTTAGGATCCTACGAGCAGTACTTC
j_call: TRBJ1-1; clone_size: .; v_call: TRBV29-1; d_call: TRBD1; cdr3_aa: CSARQGAFTEAFF; cdr3_nt: TGCAGCGCCCGACAGGGGGCGTTCACTGAAGCTTTCTTT
j_call: TRBJ2-7; clone_size: few; v_call: TRBV20-1; d_call: .; cdr3_aa: CSARALGGGTYEQYF; cdr3_nt: TGCAGTGCTAGGGCATTGGGGGGTGGAACCTACGAGCAGTACTTC
j_call: TRBJ2-1; clone_size: .; v_call: TRBV7-8; d_call: TRBD2; cdr3_aa: CASSEWEGYNEQFF; cdr3_nt: TGTGCCAGCAGCGAGTGGGAGGGCTACAATGAGCAGTTCTTC
j_call: TRBJ2-3; clone_size: few; v_call: TRBV24-1; d_call: TRBD2; cdr3_aa: CATSRTSGSGTDTQYF; cdr3_nt: TGTGCCACCAGCCGTACTAGCGGGAGTGGCACAGATACGCAGTATTTT
j_call: TRBJ2-7; clone_size: .; v_call: TRBV6-9; d_call: .; cdr3_aa: CASSYPSGEQYF; cdr3_nt: TGTGCCAGCAGTTACCCAAGTGGCGAGCAGTACTTC
j_call: TRBJ2-7; clone_size: few; v_call: TRBV18; d_call: TRBD2; cdr3_aa: CASSPRSSGSYEQYF; cdr3_nt: TGTGCCAGCTCACCCAGGAGTAGCGGGAGCTACGAGCAGTACTTC
j_call: TRBJ2-1; clone_size: many; v_call: TRBV5-1; d_call: TRBD2; cdr3_aa: CASSFVTPSSGSYNEQFF; cdr3_nt: TGCGCCAGCAGCTTTGTGACCCCCTCTAGCGGGAGCTACAATGAGCAGTTCTTC
j_call: TRBJ2-1; clone_size: .; v_call: TRBV10-3; d_call: TRBD2; cdr3_aa: CAMGTSGSRSERFF; cdr3_nt: TGTGCCATGGGGACTAGCGGGAGCCGTAGTGAGCGGTTCTTC
j_call: TRBJ2-4; clone_size: .; v_call: TRBV7-2; d_call: TRBD1; cdr3_aa: CASSSRDRGPNIRYF; cdr3_nt: TGTGCCAGCAGCTCCCGGGACAGGGGACCAAACATTCGGTACTTC
j_call: TRBJ2-7; clone_size: few; v_call: TRBV11-2; d_call: .; cdr3_aa: CASSFEITYEQYF; cdr3_nt: TGTGCCAGCAGCTTTGAGATTACCTACGAGCAGTACTTC
j_call: TRBJ2-3; clone_size: .; v_call: TRBV24-1; d_call: .; cdr3_aa: CATSVSGGTDTQYF; cdr3_nt: TGTGCCACCAGTGTGTCAGGTGGTACAGATACGCAGTATTTT
j_call: TRBJ2-1; clone_size: .; v_call: TRBV9; d_call: .; cdr3_aa: CASSVEGRGSYNEQFF; cdr3_nt: TGTGCCAGCAGCGTGGAAGGGCGGGGCTCCTACAATGAGCAGTTCTTC
j_call: TRBJ2-3; clone_size: .; v_call: TRBV9; d_call: .; cdr3_aa: CASSVGRHTEDTQYF; cdr3_nt: TGTGCCAGCAGCGTTGGAAGGCATACCGAAGATACGCAGTATTTT
j_call: TRBJ2-7; clone_size: few; v_call: TRBV5-4; d_call: .; cdr3_aa: CASSLMGIYEQYF; cdr3_nt: TGTGCCAGCAGCTTGATGGGAATCTACGAGCAGTACTTC
j_call: TRBJ2-3; clone_size: .; v_call: TRBV12-3/TRBV12-4; d_call: .; cdr3_aa: CASRSNPGQGNTDTQYF; cdr3_nt: TGTGCCAGCAGATCCAACCCAGGGCAGGGGAACACAGATACGCAGTATTTT
j_call: TRBJ2-1; clone_size: many; v_call: TRBV20-1; d_call: TRBD2; cdr3_aa: CSARLLTGGGNEQFF; cdr3_nt: TGCAGTGCTAGATTGTTAACGGGAGGAGGTAATGAGCAGTTCTTC
j_call: TRBJ2-3; clone_size: many; v_call: TRBV28; d_call: .; cdr3_aa: CASSLEVASRGTQYF; cdr3_nt: TGTGCCAGCAGTTTAGAAGTTGCTAGCCGGGGTACGCAGTATTTT
j_call: TRBJ2-1; clone_size: .; v_call: TRBV5-5; d_call: TRBD2; cdr3_aa: CATLKGGRSHNEQFF; cdr3_nt: TGTGCCACCCTAAAGGGCGGGAGAAGCCACAATGAGCAGTTCTTC
j_call: TRBJ1-2; clone_size: many; v_call: TRBV6-5; d_call: .; cdr3_aa: CASSYSPTPVYGYTF; cdr3_nt: TGTGCCAGCAGTTACTCGCCAACCCCCGTATATGGCTACACCTTC
j_call: TRBJ1-5; clone_size: many; v_call: TRBV28; d_call: .; cdr3_aa: CASSFQGIGQPQHF; cdr3_nt: TGTGCCAGCAGTTTTCAGGGGATCGGTCAGCCCCAGCATTTT
j_call: TRBJ2-5; clone_size: .; v_call: TRBV27; d_call: .; cdr3_aa: CASSSYSLGETQYF; cdr3_nt: TGTGCCAGCAGTTCGTACAGCCTCGGCGAGACCCAGTACTTC
j_call: TRBJ2-1; clone_size: .; v_call: TRBV20-1; d_call: .; cdr3_aa: CSASRSWDEQFF; cdr3_nt: TGCAGTGCTTCCCGTAGCTGGGATGAGCAGTTCTTC
j_call: TRBJ2-2; clone_size: many; v_call: TRBV12-3/TRBV12-4; d_call: .; cdr3_aa: CASSWVLNTGELFF; cdr3_nt: TGTGCCAGCAGTTGGGTTCTGAACACCGGGGAGCTGTTTTTT